The present entry profiles one T cell receptor beta chain with its context. This entry comes from a study of OX40 agonist ivuxolimab in advanced cancers. The assay was immunoSEQ multiplex PCR, and TCRdb's table has in-frame clones only and misses some. The sample includes about 64,000 clones, almost 85% of them seen just once. The origin of this receptor is an adult with an advanced solid tumor such as melanoma, head and neck, liver or kidney cancer. The sequencing here drew on CD4+ or CD8+ T cells sorted from blood, taken in a trial of the OX40 agonist ivuxolimab.

The CDR3 coding sequence is TGTGCCAGCAGCAAAACAAGCCGCGGGAGGGCCATTTTAACAGATACGCAGTATTTT. Translated, it gives CASSKTSRGRAILTDTQYF. The rearrangement links TRBV21-1 to TRBJ2-3; the table's D call of TRBD2 was not tested on the DNA. TRBV21-1 is assigned pseudogene status. This CDR3 comprises 19 residues.